The subject of this entry is one TCR beta chain. The V end was cut by 6 bases, the J end by 1 base, with 17 bases between. Germline V CDR1 and CDR2: KGHSH, LQKENI. The CDR3 loop spans 16 amino acids. One entry per CDR3 protein results from TCRdb running MiXCR on the RT-PCR reads. The sample lists about 680,000 distinct CDR3 sequences; approximately 15% were seen once. The chain is built from TRBV18 and TRBJ2-3; the D gene is possibly TRBD1 (5 bases). The source of this sequence is a female donor in good health, serving as a healthy control. The specimen was memory CD4+ T cells from blood. The DNA of the CDR3 is TGTGCCAGCTCCCCAAGAGACAGCGTTGGCACAGATACGCAGTATTTT. Translation: CASSPRDSVGTDTQYF.